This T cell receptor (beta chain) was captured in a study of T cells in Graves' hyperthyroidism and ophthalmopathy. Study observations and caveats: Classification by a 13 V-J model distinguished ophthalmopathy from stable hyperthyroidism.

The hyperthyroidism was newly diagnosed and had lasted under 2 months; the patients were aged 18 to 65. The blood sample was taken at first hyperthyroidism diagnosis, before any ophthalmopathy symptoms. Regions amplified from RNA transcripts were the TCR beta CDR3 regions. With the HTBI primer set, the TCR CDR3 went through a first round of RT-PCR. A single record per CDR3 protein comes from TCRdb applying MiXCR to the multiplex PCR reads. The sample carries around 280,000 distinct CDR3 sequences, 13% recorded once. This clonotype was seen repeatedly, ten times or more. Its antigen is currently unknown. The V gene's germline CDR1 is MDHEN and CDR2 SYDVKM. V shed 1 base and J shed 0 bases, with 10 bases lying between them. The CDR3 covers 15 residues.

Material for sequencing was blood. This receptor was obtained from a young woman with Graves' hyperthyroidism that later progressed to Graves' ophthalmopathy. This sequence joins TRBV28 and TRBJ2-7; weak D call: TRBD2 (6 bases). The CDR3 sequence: CASSLSGDLSYEQYF. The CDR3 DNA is TGTGCCAGCAGTTTATCGGGAGATCTCTCCTACGAGCAGTACTTC.